This T cell receptor beta chain was captured by sequencing in a study of blood T cells in healthy people across ages. Study summary: Researchers report that template switching captured about one barcoded beta molecule per two T cells.

CDR1 is SGHRS, CDR2 YFSETQ, per germline. Trimming took off 6 bases at V and 7 bases at J, with 11 bases between the two ends. This CDR3 region has 12 residues. Whole-study findings and limits: Naive CD4+ cells and diversity were both higher in long-lived donors than in aged donors.

With respect to this clonotype: Its specificity is not known.

A J-beta primer mix and a sample-barcoded 5' primer were used in a second PCR of about 7 to 12 cycles. TCRdb reprocessed the 5' RACE reads with MiXCR, giving one entry per CDR3 protein. The sample yields about 640,000 distinct CDR3 sequences, about 43% seen once. There were healthy Caucasian individuals from Russia, aged roughly 6 to 95, serving as donors. The study isolated at least 6.5 million PBMCs from each sample. The gene calls are TRBV5-1 and TRBJ2-1, with TRBD2 as a possible D gene (6 bases). The source is an elderly man in good health. What was sequenced was blood. CDR3 sequence: CASTFSGNEQFF. In DNA, the CDR3 is TGCGCCAGCACCTTCAGCGGGAATGAGCAGTTCTTC.